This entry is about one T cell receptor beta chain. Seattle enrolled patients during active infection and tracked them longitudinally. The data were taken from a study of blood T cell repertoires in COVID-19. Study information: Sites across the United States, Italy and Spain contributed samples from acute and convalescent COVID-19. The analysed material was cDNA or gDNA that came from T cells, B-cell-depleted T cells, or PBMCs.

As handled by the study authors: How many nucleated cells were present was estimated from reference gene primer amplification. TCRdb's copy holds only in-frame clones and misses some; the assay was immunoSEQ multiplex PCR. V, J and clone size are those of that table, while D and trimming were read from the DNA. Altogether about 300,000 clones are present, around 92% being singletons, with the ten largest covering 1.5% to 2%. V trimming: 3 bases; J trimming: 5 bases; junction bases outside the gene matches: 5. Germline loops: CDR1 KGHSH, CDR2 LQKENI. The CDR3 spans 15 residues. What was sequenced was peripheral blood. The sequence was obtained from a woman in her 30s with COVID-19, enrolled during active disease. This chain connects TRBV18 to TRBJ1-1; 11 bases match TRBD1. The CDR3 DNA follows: TGTGCCAGCTCACCCGAGGACAGGGGGCATACTGAAGCTTTCTTT. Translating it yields CASSPEDRGHTEAFF.